Listed below are T cell receptor beta chains from one sample, sequenced in a study of blood T cells in healthy people across ages. A single record per CDR3 protein comes from TCRdb applying MiXCR to the 5' RACE reads. The sample holds roughly 1.9 million distinct CDR3 sequences, roughly 43% seen once. The source material was blood. The receptor source for this set is a human donor in good health. Each CDR3 is given with its conserved first and last residue. A D gene is named only where the DNA matches it firmly. The size of a clone is reported for some rows only, either as once, few or many, or as a class for expanded clones.

D: .; length: 13; J: TRBJ1-1; size: .; V: TRBV29-1; CDR3: CSVVRIMNTEAFF; DNA: TGCAGCGTTGTCCGTATAATGAACACTGAAGCTTTCTTT
D: .; length: 13; J: TRBJ1-2; size: .; V: TRBV20-1; CDR3: CSAPRGSNYGYTF; DNA: TGCAGTGCCCCGCGGGGATCCAACTATGGCTACACCTTC
D: TRBD1; length: 15; J: TRBJ1-1; size: once; V: TRBV20-1; CDR3: CSAIIPGQLNTEAFF; DNA: TGCAGTGCTATTATACCGGGACAGTTGAACACTGAAGCTTTCTTT
D: .; length: 13; J: TRBJ1-1; size: .; V: TRBV7-3; CDR3: CASSFGQTTGAFF; DNA: TGTGCCAGCAGCTTTGGCCAGACCACGGGGGCTTTCTTT
D: TRBD2; length: 13; J: TRBJ2-7; size: many; V: TRBV29-1; CDR3: CSVEVAGSYEQYF; DNA: TGCAGCGTTGAAGTAGCGGGCTCCTACGAGCAGTACTTC
D: .; length: 18; J: TRBJ2-6; size: few; V: TRBV10-3; CDR3: CAIPTEGVDGPGANVLTF; DNA: TGTGCCATTCCAACGGAGGGGGTGGACGGACCTGGGGCCAACGTCCTGACTTTC
D: .; length: 12; J: TRBJ2-1; size: .; V: TRBV20-1; CDR3: CSVTSRDLNEFF; DNA: TGCAGTGTGACGTCCCGGGACTTGAATGAGTTCTTC
D: .; length: 14; J: TRBJ2-3; size: few; V: TRBV27; CDR3: CASSLAGTPGTQYF; DNA: TGTGCCAGCAGTTTAGCCGGGACCCCCGGTACGCAGTATTTT
D: .; length: 15; J: TRBJ2-3; size: .; V: TRBV7-2; CDR3: CASSLARLATDTQYF; DNA: TGTGCCAGCAGCTTAGCGCGCCTAGCGACGGATACGCAGTATTTT
D: TRBD2; length: 15; J: TRBJ2-5; size: .; V: TRBV10-3; CDR3: CAISDTTTSSETQYF; DNA: TGTGCCATCAGTGATACGACGACTAGCTCGGAGACCCAGTACTTC